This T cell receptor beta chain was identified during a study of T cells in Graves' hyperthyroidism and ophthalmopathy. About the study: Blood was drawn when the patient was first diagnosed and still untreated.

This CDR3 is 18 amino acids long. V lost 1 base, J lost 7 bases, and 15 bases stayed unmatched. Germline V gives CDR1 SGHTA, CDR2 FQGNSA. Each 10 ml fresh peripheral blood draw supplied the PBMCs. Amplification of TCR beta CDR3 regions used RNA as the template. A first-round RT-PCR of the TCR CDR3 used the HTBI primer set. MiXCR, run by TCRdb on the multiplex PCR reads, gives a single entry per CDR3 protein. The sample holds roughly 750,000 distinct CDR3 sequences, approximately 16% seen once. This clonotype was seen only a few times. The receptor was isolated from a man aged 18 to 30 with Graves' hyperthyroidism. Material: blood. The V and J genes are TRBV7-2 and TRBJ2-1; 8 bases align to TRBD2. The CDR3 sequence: CASSLVDGTSRSVNEQFF. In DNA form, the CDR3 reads TGTGCCAGCAGCTTAGTAGATGGGACTAGTCGCTCTGTTAATGAGCAGTTCTTC.